This paragraph covers one TCR beta chain sequence. Its antigen remains unidentified. This record comes from a study of cytomegalovirus exposure and HLA in healthy donors. Study details: Drawn from HLA-typed donors, around 85 million unique TCRs were held in an early data release. General observations from the study: Many donors shared some public TCRs, even though most TCR sequences were rare.

The PCR was carried out with 60 Vbeta primers and 13 Jbeta primers. The table came from immunoSEQ multiplex PCR; TCRdb's copy has only in-frame clones and leaves some out. Of about 200,000 clones in the sample, 65% to 90% are singletons; the top ten hold approximately 1.4%. In germline, CDR1 is MDHEN, CDR2 SYDVKM. The junction had 20 bases not matched to a gene; V was cut back by 2 bases and J by 8 bases. This CDR3 comprises 18 residues. This sequence joins TRBV28 and TRBJ1-2; 7 nucleotides match TRBD1. The sample taken for sequencing was PBMCs. This clonotype was sampled from a girl aged 5 to 17 in good health and CMV-seronegative. The chain's CDR3 is CASSLGPTDRNSLGGYTF. CDR3 bases: TGTGCCAGCAGTTTAGGCCCTACGGACAGGAACTCCCTAGGGGGCTACACCTTC.